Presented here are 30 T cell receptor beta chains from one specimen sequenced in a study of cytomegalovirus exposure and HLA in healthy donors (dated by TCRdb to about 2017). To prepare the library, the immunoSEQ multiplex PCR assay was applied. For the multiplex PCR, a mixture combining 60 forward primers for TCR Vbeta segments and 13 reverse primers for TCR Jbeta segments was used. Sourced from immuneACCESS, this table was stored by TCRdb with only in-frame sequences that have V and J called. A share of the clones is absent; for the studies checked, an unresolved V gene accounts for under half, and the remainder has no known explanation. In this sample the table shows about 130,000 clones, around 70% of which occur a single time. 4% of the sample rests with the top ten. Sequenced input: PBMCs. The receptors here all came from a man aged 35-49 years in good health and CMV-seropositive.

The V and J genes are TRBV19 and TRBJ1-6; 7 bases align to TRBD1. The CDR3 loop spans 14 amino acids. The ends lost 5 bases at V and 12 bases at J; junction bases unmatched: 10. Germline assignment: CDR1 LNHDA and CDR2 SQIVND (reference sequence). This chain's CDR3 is CASSSRTGWIPLHF. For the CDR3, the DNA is TGTGCCAGTAGTTCCAGGACAGGCTGGATACCCCTCCACTTT.

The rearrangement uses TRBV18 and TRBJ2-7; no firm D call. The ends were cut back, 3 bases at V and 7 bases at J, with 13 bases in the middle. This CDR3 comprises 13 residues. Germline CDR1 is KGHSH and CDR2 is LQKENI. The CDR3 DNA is TGTGCCAGCTCACCGAGAGGTTTAGAAGAGCAGTACTTC. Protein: CASSPRGLEEQYF.

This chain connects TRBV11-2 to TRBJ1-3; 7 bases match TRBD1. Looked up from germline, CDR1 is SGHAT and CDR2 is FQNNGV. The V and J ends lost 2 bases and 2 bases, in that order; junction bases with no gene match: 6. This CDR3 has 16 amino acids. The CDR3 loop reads CASSLWLTGPGNTIYF. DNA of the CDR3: TGTGCCAGCAGCTTATGGTTGACAGGGCCTGGAAACACCATATATTTT.

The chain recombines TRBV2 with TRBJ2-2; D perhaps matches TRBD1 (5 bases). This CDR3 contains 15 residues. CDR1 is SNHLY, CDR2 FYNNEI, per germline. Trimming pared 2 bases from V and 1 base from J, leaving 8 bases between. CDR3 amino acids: CASSERTKNTGELFF. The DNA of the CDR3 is TGTGCCAGCAGTGAAAGGACAAAGAACACCGGGGAGCTGTTTTTT.

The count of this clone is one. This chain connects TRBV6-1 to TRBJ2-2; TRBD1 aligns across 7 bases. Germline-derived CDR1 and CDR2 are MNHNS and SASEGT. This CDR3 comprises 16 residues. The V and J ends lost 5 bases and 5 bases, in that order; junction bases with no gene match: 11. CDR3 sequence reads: CASSKGTDRSTGELFF. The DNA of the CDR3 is TGTGCCAGCAGTAAAGGGACGGACAGGAGTACCGGGGAGCTGTTTTTT.

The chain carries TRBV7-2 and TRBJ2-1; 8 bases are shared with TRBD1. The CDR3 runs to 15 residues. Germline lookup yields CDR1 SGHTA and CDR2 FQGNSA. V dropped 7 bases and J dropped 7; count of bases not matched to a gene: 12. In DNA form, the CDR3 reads TGTGCCAGCACCCCCCGGACAGGGCGGGTGAATGAGCAGTTCTTC. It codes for CASTPRTGRVNEQFF.

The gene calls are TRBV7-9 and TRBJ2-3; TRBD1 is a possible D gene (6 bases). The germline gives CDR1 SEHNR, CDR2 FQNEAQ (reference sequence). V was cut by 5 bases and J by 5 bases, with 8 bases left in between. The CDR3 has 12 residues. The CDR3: CASSQGGDTQYF. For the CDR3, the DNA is TGTGCCAGCAGCCAAGGGGGAGATACGCAGTATTTT.

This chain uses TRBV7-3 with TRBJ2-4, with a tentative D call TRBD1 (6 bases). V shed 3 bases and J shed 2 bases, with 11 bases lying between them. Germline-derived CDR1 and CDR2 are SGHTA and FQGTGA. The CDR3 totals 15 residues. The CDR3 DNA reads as TGTGCCAGCAGCTTCTCAGGGGCGACCAAAAACATTCAGTACTTC. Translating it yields CASSFSGATKNIQYF.

CDR3 sequence: CASSGGPYNEQFF. Here the CDR3 DNA reads TGTGCCAGCAGTGGTGGCCCCTACAATGAGCAGTTCTTC. The chain carries TRBV2 and TRBJ2-1; no firm D call. Deletions cut 4 bases from V and 2 bases from J, with 6 bases between. CDR3 length: 13 residues. Germline V gene sequence: CDR1 SNHLY, CDR2 FYNNEI.

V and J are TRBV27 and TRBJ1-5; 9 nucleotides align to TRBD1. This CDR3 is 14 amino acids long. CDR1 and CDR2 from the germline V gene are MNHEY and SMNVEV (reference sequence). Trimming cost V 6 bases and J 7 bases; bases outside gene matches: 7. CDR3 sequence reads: CASSSGTGSQPQHF. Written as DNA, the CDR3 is TGTGCCAGCAGCTCCGGGACAGGGAGCCAGCCCCAGCATTTT.

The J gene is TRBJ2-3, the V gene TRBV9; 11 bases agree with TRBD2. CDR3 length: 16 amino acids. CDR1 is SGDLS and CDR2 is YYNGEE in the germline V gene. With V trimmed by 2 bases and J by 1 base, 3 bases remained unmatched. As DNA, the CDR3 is TGTGCCAGCAGCGTTTCGACTAGCGGGGGCACAGATACGCAGTATTTT. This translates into CASSVSTSGGTDTQYF.

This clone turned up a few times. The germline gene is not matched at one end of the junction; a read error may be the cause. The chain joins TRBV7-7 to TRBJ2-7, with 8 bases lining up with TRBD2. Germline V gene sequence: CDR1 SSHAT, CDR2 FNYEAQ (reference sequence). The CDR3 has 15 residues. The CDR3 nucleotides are TGTGCTAGCAGCCCTCGGCCGGGGGGGATCGACGAGCAGTACTTC. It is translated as CASSPRPGGIDEQYF.

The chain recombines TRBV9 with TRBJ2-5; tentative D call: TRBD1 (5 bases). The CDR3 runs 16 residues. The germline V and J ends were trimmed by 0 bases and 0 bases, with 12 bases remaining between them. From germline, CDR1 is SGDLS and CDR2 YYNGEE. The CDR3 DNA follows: TGTGCCAGCAGCGTAGCAGGCAGGGCTCACCAAGAGACCCAGTACTTC. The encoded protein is CASSVAGRAHQETQYF.

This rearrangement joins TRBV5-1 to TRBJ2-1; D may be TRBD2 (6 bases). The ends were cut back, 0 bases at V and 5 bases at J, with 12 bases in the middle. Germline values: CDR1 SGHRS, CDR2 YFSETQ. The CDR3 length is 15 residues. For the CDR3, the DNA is TGCGCCAGCAGCTTGGGGGGGGTACCCAACAATGAGCAGTTCTTC. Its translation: CASSLGGVPNNEQFF.

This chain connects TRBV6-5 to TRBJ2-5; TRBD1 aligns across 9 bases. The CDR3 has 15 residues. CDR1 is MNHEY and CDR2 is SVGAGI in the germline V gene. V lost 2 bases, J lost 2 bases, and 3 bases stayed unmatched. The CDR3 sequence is CASSYPGTGQETQYF. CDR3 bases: TGTGCCAGCAGTTACCCCGGGACAGGGCAAGAGACCCAGTACTTC.

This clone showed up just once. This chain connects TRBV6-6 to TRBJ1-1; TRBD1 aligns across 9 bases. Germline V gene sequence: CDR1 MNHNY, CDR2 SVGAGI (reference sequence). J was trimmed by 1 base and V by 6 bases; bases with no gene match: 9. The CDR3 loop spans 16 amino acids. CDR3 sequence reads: CASRTLGQGSNTEAFF. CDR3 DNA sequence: TGTGCCAGCAGGACACTTGGACAGGGGTCGAACACTGAAGCTTTCTTT.

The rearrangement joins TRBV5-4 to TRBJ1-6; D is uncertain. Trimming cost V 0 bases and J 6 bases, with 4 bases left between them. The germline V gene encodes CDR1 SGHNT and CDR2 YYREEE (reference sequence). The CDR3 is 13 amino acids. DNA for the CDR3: TGTGCCAGCAGCTTGGACGGTAATTCACCCCTCCACTTT. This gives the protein CASSLDGNSPLHF.

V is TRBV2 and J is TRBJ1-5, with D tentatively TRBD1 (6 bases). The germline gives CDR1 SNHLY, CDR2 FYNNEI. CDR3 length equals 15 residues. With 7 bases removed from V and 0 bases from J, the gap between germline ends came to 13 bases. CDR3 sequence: CASNPDSHSNQPQHF. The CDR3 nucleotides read TGTGCCAGCAACCCGGACAGCCATAGCAATCAGCCCCAGCATTTT. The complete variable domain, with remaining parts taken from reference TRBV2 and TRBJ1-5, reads EPEVTQTPSHQVTQMGQEVILRCVPISNHLYFYWYRQILGQKVEFLVSFYNNEISEKSEIFDDQFSVERPDGSNFTLKIRSTKLEDSAMYFCASNPDSHSNQPQHFGDGTRLSIL.

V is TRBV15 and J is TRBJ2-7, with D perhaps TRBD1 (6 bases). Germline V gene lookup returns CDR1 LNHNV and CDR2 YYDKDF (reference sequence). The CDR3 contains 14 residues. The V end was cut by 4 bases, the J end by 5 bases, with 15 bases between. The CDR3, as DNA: TGTGCCACCAGCACCCGCACAGGGTCGAACGAGCAGTACTTC. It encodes CATSTRTGSNEQYF.

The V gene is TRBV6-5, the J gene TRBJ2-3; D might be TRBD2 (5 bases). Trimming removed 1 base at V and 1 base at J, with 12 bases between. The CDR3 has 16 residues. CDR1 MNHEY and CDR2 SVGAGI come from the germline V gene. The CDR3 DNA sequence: TGTGCCAGCAGTTACTTTGGTGAGGGTGGCACAGATACGCAGTATTTT. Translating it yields CASSYFGEGGTDTQYF.

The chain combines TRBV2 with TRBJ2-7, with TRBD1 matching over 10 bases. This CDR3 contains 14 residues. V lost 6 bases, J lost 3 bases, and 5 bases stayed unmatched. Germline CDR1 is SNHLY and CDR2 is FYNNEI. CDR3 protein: CASRQTGGVYEQYF. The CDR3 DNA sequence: TGTGCCAGCAGACAGACAGGGGGCGTCTACGAGCAGTACTTC.

The CDR3 protein is CASSRRLAQETQYF. The CDR3 DNA is TGTGCCAGCAGCCGGAGACTAGCGCAGGAGACCCAGTACTTC. V usage is TRBV5-4 and J usage is TRBJ2-5, with TRBD2 identical over 8 bases. The CDR3 consists of 14 residues. The trim removed 4 bases at V and 5 bases at J, leaving 7 bases unmatched. Germline lookup yields CDR1 SGHNT and CDR2 YYREEE (reference sequence). Together with reference TRBV5-4 and TRBJ2-5, the CDR3 gives the full variable domain: ETGVTQSPTHLIKTRGQQVTLRCSSQSGHNTVSWYQQALGQGPQFIFQYYREEENGRGNFPPRFSGLQFPNYSSELNVNALELDDSALYLCASSRRLAQETQYFGPGTRLLVL.

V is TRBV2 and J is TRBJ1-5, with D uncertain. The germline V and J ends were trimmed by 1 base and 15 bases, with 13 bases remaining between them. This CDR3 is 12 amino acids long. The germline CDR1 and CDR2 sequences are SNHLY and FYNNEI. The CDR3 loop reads CASSEVAQLRHF. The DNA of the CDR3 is TGTGCCAGCAGTGAAGTGGCACAGCTCAGGCATTTT.

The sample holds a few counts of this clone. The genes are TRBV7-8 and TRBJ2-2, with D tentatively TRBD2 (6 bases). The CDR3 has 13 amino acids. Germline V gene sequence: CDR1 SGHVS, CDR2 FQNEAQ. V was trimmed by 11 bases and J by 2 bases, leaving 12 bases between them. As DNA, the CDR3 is TGTGCCGGTACTAGCCGAAACACCGGGGAGCTGTTTTTT. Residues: CAGTSRNTGELFF.

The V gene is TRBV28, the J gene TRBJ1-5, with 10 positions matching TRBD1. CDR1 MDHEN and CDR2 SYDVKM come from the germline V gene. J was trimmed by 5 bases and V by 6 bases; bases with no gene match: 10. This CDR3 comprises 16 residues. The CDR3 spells CASSLGTGVVYQPQHF. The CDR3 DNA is TGTGCCAGCAGCTTAGGGACAGGGGTGGTCTATCAGCCCCAGCATTTT.

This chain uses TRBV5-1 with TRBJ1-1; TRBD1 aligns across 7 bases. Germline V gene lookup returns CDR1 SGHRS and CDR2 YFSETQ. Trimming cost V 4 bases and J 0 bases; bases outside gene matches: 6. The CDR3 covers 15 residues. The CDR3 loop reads CASSQGEVVNTEAFF. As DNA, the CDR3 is TGCGCCAGCAGCCAGGGGGAGGTCGTGAACACTGAAGCTTTCTTT. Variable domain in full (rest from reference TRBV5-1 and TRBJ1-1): KAGVTQTPRYLIKTRGQQVTLSCSPISGHRSVSWYQQTPGQGLQFLFEYFSETQRNKGNFPGRFSGRQFSNSRSEMNVSTLELGDSALYLCASSQGEVVNTEAFFGQGTRLTVV.

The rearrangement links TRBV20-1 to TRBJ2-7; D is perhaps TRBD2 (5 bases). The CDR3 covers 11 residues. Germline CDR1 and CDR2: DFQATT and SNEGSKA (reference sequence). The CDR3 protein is CSAAQPGEQYF. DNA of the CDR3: TGCAGCGCCGCCCAGCCGGGGGAGCAGTACTTC.

Written as DNA, the CDR3 is TGTGCCAGTAGTATGAGAGGGTTCCTAGGCTACACCTTC. It specifies CASSMRGFLGYTF. The chain combines TRBV19 with TRBJ1-2; D is unresolved. Deletions cut 3 bases from V and 8 bases from J, with 13 bases between. Germline V gives CDR1 LNHDA, CDR2 SQIVND (reference sequence). The CDR3 is made up of 13 amino acids.

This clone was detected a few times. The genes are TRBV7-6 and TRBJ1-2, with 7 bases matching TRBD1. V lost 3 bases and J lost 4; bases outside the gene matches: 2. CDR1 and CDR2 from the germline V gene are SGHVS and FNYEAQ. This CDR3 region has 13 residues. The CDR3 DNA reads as TGTGCCAGCAGCTTGGGGACAGCCTATGGCTACACCTTC. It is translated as CASSLGTAYGYTF.

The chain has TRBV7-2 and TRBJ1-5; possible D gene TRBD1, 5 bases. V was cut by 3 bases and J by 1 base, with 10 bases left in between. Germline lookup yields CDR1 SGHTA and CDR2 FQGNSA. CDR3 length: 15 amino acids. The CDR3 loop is CASSFRVGSNQPQHF. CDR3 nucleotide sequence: TGTGCCAGCAGCTTCAGGGTAGGCAGCAATCAGCCCCAGCATTTT.